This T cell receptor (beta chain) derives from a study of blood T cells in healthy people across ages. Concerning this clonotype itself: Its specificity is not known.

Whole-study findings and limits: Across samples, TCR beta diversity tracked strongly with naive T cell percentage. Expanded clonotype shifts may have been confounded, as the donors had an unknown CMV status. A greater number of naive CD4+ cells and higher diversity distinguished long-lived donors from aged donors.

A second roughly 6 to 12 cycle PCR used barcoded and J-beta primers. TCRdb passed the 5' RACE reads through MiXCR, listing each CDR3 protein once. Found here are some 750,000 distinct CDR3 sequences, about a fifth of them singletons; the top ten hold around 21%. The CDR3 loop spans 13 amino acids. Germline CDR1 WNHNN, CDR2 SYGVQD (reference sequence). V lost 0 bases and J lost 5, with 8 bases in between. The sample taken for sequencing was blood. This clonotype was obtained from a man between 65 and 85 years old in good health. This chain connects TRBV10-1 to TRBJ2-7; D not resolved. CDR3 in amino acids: CASSESSGHEQYF. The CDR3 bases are TGCGCCAGCAGTGAGTCGTCAGGACACGAGCAGTACTTC.